This passage covers 26 T cell receptor beta chains from one sample sequenced in a study of preoperative IRX-2 immunotherapy in early breast cancer. Clones were sequenced by immunoSEQ multiplex PCR, and TCRdb holds only the in-frame ones, with some missing. The sample carries 25,000 to 30,000 clones, roughly 80% recorded once. As to treatment: preoperative locoregional IRX-2 cytokine immunotherapy. Sample: lymph node tissue, taken after IRX-2 immunotherapy. The receptors originated from a human donor with breast cancer.

This chain joins TRBV7-6 and TRBJ1-1; 7 positions agree with TRBD1. Germline V gene sequence: CDR1 SGHVS, CDR2 FNYEAQ. This CDR3 region has 15 residues. With V trimmed by 5 bases and J by 3 bases, 9 bases remained unmatched. CDR3 coding DNA: TGTGCCAGCAGCCTTAGACAGGGATCCGACACTGAAGCTTTCTTT. Encoded protein: CASSLRQGSDTEAFF.

The chain is built from TRBV11-3 and TRBJ2-2; D call uncertain. The germline V gene has CDR1 SGHNT and CDR2 YENEEA. There are 14 residues in the CDR3. Trimming cost V 3 bases and J 5 bases, with 10 bases left between them. Here the CDR3 reads CASSFSGRTGELFF. CDR3 DNA sequence: TGTGCCAGCAGCTTCTCTGGGCGGACCGGGGAGCTGTTTTTT.

By share, this clone counts as medium-sized. This chain connects TRBV6-8 to TRBJ1-4; perhaps TRBD1 as D (6 bases). The CDR3 runs to 15 residues. With 6 bases removed from V and 5 bases from J, the gap between germline ends came to 16 bases. Germline lookup yields CDR1 MNHGY and CDR2 SAAAGT. The CDR3 DNA reads TGTGCCAGCAGCCGGACAGCTTTGAACAATGAAAAACTGTTTTTT. It encodes CASSRTALNNEKLFF.

CDR3 region: CASSRKAFEKLFF. For the CDR3, the DNA is TGTGCCAGCTCACGCAAGGCCTTTGAAAAACTGTTTTTT. The rearrangement links TRBV18 to TRBJ1-4, with no clear D. V gave up 4 bases and J gave up 7 bases, with 10 bases separating them. The V gene's germline CDR1 is KGHSH and CDR2 LQKENI. The CDR3 length is 13 residues.

This clone has only one observation. V is TRBV7-5 and J is TRBJ1-4; TRBD1, the table's D call, lacks a check against the DNA. TRBV7-5 constitutes a pseudogene. The CDR3 has 16 amino acids. The CDR3 loop reads CASSLGITDRGEKLFF. The CDR3 DNA reads TGTGCCAGCAGCTTAGGAATAACGGACAGGGGTGAAAAACTGTTTTTT.

This clone was detected once. The genes are TRBV10-2 and TRBJ2-7; 7 bases fit TRBD2. V lost 2 bases to trimming and J lost 4 bases; unmatched junction nucleotides: 8. Germline lookup yields CDR1 WSHSY and CDR2 SAAADI. This CDR3 region has 15 residues. DNA for the CDR3: TGCGCCAGCAGTGAGACGGCTAGCGGTGTTTACGAGCAGTACTTC. Encoded protein: CASSETASGVYEQYF.

The chain is built from TRBV15 and TRBJ1-1, with 12 positions matching TRBD1. V was pared by 3 bases and J by 0 bases, with 2 bases of the junction left unmatched. From germline, CDR1 is LNHNV and CDR2 YYDKDF (reference sequence). The CDR3 is 16 residues long. This CDR3 is CATSRGQGAVNTEAFF. The CDR3 DNA sequence: TGTGCCACCAGCAGGGGACAGGGGGCCGTGAACACTGAAGCTTTCTTT.

As DNA, the CDR3 is TGCGCCAGCAGCCAAGCATTTCAGAGATCAGGGGCTTTCTTT. Residues: CASSQAFQRSGAFF. V gene TRBV1 combines with J gene TRBJ1-1; TRBD1 was called by the table and not checked on the DNA. TRBV1 is listed as a pseudogene. The CDR3 contains 14 residues.

The chain's CDR3 is CASTNGPLGTEAFF. The CDR3 DNA is TGTGCCAGCACTAATGGGCCCCTAGGGACTGAAGCTTTCTTT. The chain employs TRBV6-8 and TRBJ1-1; no clear D. CDR3 length equals 14 residues. Germline assignment: CDR1 MNHGY and CDR2 SAAAGT. With 7 bases removed from V and 5 bases from J, the gap between germline ends came to 17 bases.

The chain joins TRBV11-3 to TRBJ1-2; no clear D. The V gene lost 5 bases and the J gene lost 0 bases, with 16 bases spanning the gap. Germline CDR1 SGHNT, CDR2 YENEEA. The CDR3 extends over 16 amino acids. As DNA, the CDR3 is TGTGCCAGCAGCCCGGACCTGACTACCTCTAACTATGGCTACACCTTC. Amino acids: CASSPDLTTSNYGYTF. Full variable domain (remainder filled in from reference TRBV11-3 and TRBJ1-2): EAGVVQSPRYKIIEKKQPVAFWCNPISGHNTLYWYLQNLGQGPELLIRYENEEAVDDSQLPKDRFSAERLKGVDSTLKIQPAELGDSAVYLCASSPDLTTSNYGYTFGSGTRLTVV.

The chain joins TRBV5-1 to TRBJ2-3; no clear D. This CDR3 has 14 residues. CDR1 and CDR2 (germline): SGHRS, YFSETQ. The V end was cut by 0 bases, the J end by 2 bases, with 7 bases between. The CDR3 DNA sequence: TGCGCCAGCAGCTTGGACCTCCCCACAGATACGCAGTATTTT. It translates to CASSLDLPTDTQYF.

In this sample, this clone turned up once. The chain carries TRBV10-3 and TRBJ2-1; 9 bases map to TRBD2. Germline V gene data show CDR1 as ENHRY and CDR2 as SYGVKD. The CDR3 sequence is 16 residues long. The V segment lost 2 bases and the J segment 2 bases; nucleotides outside the gene matches: 4. CDR3 coding DNA: TGTGCCATCAGTGAGACAGCGGGAGGCACCTACAATGAGCAGTTCTTC. It yields the protein CAISETAGGTYNEQFF.

The sample holds one count of this clone. A read error may produce the germline difference seen at one junction end. V is TRBV19 and J is TRBJ1-5, with D tentatively TRBD1 (5 bases). The CDR3 has 14 amino acids. Germline V gene sequence: CDR1 LNHDA, CDR2 SQIVND (reference sequence). CDR3 amino acids: CASSKGDSNQLQHF. The CDR3 DNA sequence: TGTGCCAGTAGTAAAGGGGATAGCAATCAGCTCCAGCATTTT.

This clone was counted only a few times. The rearrangement joins TRBV11-3 to TRBJ2-5, with 8 bases identical to TRBD2. Germline CDR1 is SGHNT and CDR2 is YENEEA. Trimming removed 5 bases from V and 4 bases from J; junction bases left unmatched: 18. The CDR3 runs to 18 residues. CDR3 sequence (DNA): TGTGCCAGCAGCGAGGGAGCGCTAGCGGGTCCCAACAGAGAGACCCAGTACTTC. Residues: CASSEGALAGPNRETQYF.

This chain connects TRBV5-1 to TRBJ2-7; D not resolved. Germline values: CDR1 SGHRS, CDR2 YFSETQ. CDR3 size: 15 residues. V was clipped by 0 bases and J by 0 bases, with 10 bases between them. The CDR3 DNA is TGCGCCAGCAGCTTGGGCCTAGGATACTCCTACGAGCAGTACTTC. Amino acid sequence: CASSLGLGYSYEQYF.

V usage is TRBV6-4 and J usage is TRBJ2-5, with D unresolved. There are 15 residues in the CDR3. The germline gives CDR1 MRHNA, CDR2 SNTAGT. Trimming shortened V by 6 bases and J by 2 bases, and 16 bases separated the two germline ends. The CDR3 coding sequence is TGTGCCAGCAGACAACGCATGGACGCGCAAGAGACCCAGTACTTC. It translates to CASRQRMDAQETQYF.

CDR3 sequence (DNA): TGCGCCAGCAGCCAACAAAGGACAGGTTCCTACGAGCAGTACTTC. Amino acids: CASSQQRTGSYEQYF. This chain uses TRBV23-1 with TRBJ2-7, with 7 bases lining up with TRBD1. TRBV23-1 is treated as an ORF (open reading frame) with a function not yet certain. J gave up 1 base and V 6 bases, and 9 bases lay outside the gene matches. The CDR3 runs 15 residues.

V is TRBV7-2 and J is TRBJ2-3; tentatively, D is TRBD1 (5 bases). The V and J ends lost 5 bases and 3 bases respectively, with 21 bases between them. The CDR3 contains 17 residues. In germline, CDR1 is SGHTA, CDR2 FQGNSA. CDR3 loop: CASSQDGAVISTDTQYF. The CDR3 bases are TGTGCCAGCAGCCAAGATGGGGCAGTTATATCTACAGATACGCAGTATTTT.

This chain joins TRBV6-8 and TRBJ2-3; 7 nucleotides align to TRBD1. Losses at the gene ends were 5 bases for V and 1 base for J; bases not matched to a gene: 3. The CDR3 runs to 14 residues. In germline, CDR1 is MNHGY, CDR2 SAAAGT. CDR3 sequence reads: CASSGQGGTDTQYF. CDR3 DNA sequence: TGTGCCAGCAGTGGGCAGGGGGGCACAGATACGCAGTATTTT.

This chain connects TRBV29-1 to TRBJ1-3; possibly TRBD1 for D (5 bases). Trimming cost V 4 bases and J 8 bases, with 12 bases left between them. CDR1 is SQVTM and CDR2 is ANQGSEA in the germline V gene. This CDR3 has 12 residues. As DNA, the CDR3 is TGCAGCGTTGGTACAGGAGGTCACACCATATATTTT. It is translated as CSVGTGGHTIYF.

The chain couples TRBV6-8 to TRBJ1-5; no clear D. The germline CDR1 and CDR2 sequences are MNHGY and SAAAGT. The CDR3 is 13 residues long. Trimming shortened V by 5 bases and J by 6 bases, and 11 bases separated the two germline ends. This CDR3 is CASSEGWGQPQHF. As DNA, the CDR3 is TGTGCCAGCAGTGAGGGCTGGGGTCAGCCCCAGCATTTT.

By its share, this clone is medium-sized. The chain is built from TRBV28 and TRBJ2-3, with D possibly matching TRBD1 (5 bases). Germline CDR1 is MDHEN and CDR2 is SYDVKM. The V end was cut by 4 bases, the J end by 2 bases, with 16 bases between. This CDR3 comprises 16 residues. CDR3 residues: CASSSALGPATDTQYF. In DNA form, the CDR3 reads TGTGCCAGCAGTTCTGCCTTGGGGCCTGCCACAGATACGCAGTATTTT.

The gene calls are TRBV6-8 and TRBJ2-6, with TRBD1 identical over 9 bases. V was pared by 7 bases and J by 0 bases, with 4 bases of the junction left unmatched. The CDR3 contains 16 residues. Germline V CDR1 and CDR2: MNHGY, SAAAGT. Here the CDR3 reads CASNRDRDSGANVLTF. Here the CDR3 DNA reads TGTGCCAGCAACCGGGACAGGGACTCTGGGGCCAACGTCCTGACTTTC.

The J gene is TRBJ1-1, the V gene TRBV18; 7 bases are a match to TRBD1. Trimming at V came to 3 bases and at J to 3 bases, leaving 4 bases not matched to a gene. Germline CDR1 reads KGHSH; CDR2 reads LQKENI. The CDR3 is made up of 14 amino acids. Here the CDR3 reads CASSPWTGDTEAFF. The DNA of the CDR3 is TGTGCCAGCTCACCGTGGACAGGCGACACTGAAGCTTTCTTT. Complete variable domain (other parts from reference TRBV18 and TRBJ1-1): NAGVMQNPRHLVRRRGQEARLRCSPMKGHSHVYWYRQLPEEGLKFMVYLQKENIIDESGMPKERFSAEFPKEGPSILRIQQVVRGDSAAYFCASSPWTGDTEAFFGQGTRLTVV.

V and J are TRBV28 and TRBJ1-1; no clear D. Germline loops: CDR1 MDHEN, CDR2 SYDVKM. With 4 bases removed from V and 4 bases from J, the gap between germline ends came to 7 bases. This CDR3 spans 12 amino acids. This CDR3 reads CASSYITTEAFF. CDR3 DNA: TGTGCCAGCAGTTACATTACCACTGAAGCTTTCTTT. Filled out from reference TRBV28 and TRBJ1-1, the complete variable domain reads DVKVTQSSRYLVKRTGEKVFLECVQDMDHENMFWYRQDPGLGLRLIYFSYDVKMKEKGDIPEGYSVSREKKERFSLILESASTNQTSMYLCASSYITTEAFFGQGTRLTVV.

This clone appeared a single time. The chain combines TRBV6-8 with TRBJ2-7; D might be TRBD2 (5 bases). The V gene lost 5 bases and the J gene lost 2 bases, with 10 bases spanning the gap. From germline, CDR1 is MNHGY and CDR2 SAAAGT. The CDR3 is made up of 13 amino acids. In DNA form, the CDR3 reads TGTGCCAGCAGTAGGACCGGGACCTACGAGCAGTACTTC. Translation gives CASSRTGTYEQYF.